The next 22 T cell receptor beta chains were all read from a single sample in a study of T cell changes during pregnancy in multiple sclerosis. The repertoire was sequenced with immunoSEQ multiplex PCR; TCRdb's copy has only in-frame clones and lacks some. Of about 93,000 clones listed, 92% are singletons. Sequencing was performed on peripheral blood, taken after pregnancy. Receptors were obtained from a female donor with multiple sclerosis, enrolled in a pregnancy study.

The chain carries TRBV4-2 and TRBJ1-2; no clear D gene. With 0 bases removed from V and 4 bases from J, the gap between germline ends came to 3 bases. This CDR3 region has 12 residues. CDR1 LGHNA and CDR2 YNFKEQ come from the germline V gene. This chain's CDR3 is CASSQDFYGYTF. CDR3 bases: TGTGCCAGCAGCCAAGACTTCTATGGCTACACCTTC.

V is TRBV27 and J is TRBJ2-1; TRBD1 matches 11 bases. Germline CDR1 reads MNHEY; CDR2 reads SMNVEV (reference sequence). V lost 3 bases to trimming and J lost 10 bases; unmatched junction nucleotides: 5. This CDR3 is 14 amino acids long. The CDR3 region has the DNA TGTGCCAGCAGTTTCCCGGGACAGGGGGAAGAGCAGTTCTTC. This sequence encodes CASSFPGQGEEQFF.

This clone has only one observation. This sequence joins TRBV18 and TRBJ2-1; tentatively, D is TRBD2 (5 bases). V was clipped by 2 bases and J by 5 bases, with 13 bases between them. Germline V gives CDR1 KGHSH, CDR2 LQKENI. CDR3 length: 15 residues. CDR3 nucleotide sequence: TGTGCCAGCTCACCATCCCAGCGGAGAGACAATGAGCAGTTCTTC. Residues: CASSPSQRRDNEQFF.

This chain links TRBV30 with TRBJ1-1; no clear D. The CDR3 totals 12 residues. Trimming shortened V by 2 bases and J by 0 bases, and 4 bases separated the two germline ends. Germline V gives CDR1 GTSNPN, CDR2 SVGIG (reference sequence). The CDR3 DNA follows: TGTGCCTGGAGTCGTCTGAACACTGAAGCTTTCTTT. Encoded protein: CAWSRLNTEAFF.

The V and J genes are TRBV5-1 and TRBJ1-3, with D tentatively TRBD1 (5 bases). Trimming took 4 bases from V and 0 from J, leaving 14 bases between them. CDR1 SGHRS and CDR2 YFSETQ come from the germline V gene. This CDR3 is 16 amino acids long. The CDR3 coding sequence is TGCGCCAGCAGCCCGAGCTACAGGCCCTCTGGAAACACCATATATTTT. This gives the protein CASSPSYRPSGNTIYF.

This rearrangement joins TRBV10-3 to TRBJ2-6; 7 bases align to TRBD1. Trimming removed 8 bases from V and 2 bases from J; junction bases left unmatched: 6. The CDR3 spans 15 residues. Per germline, CDR1 ENHRY and CDR2 SYGVKD. The CDR3 reads CAIGTVRAGANVLTF. The CDR3 bases are TGTGCCATCGGGACAGTGAGAGCTGGGGCCAACGTCCTGACTTTC.

This sequence joins TRBV5-6 and TRBJ2-1; TRBD1 matches 7 bases. The junction had 13 bases not matched to a gene; V was cut back by 0 bases and J by 1 base. The CDR3 length is 19 residues. The V gene's germline CDR1 is SGHDT and CDR2 YYEEEE. CDR3 nucleotides: TGTGCCAGCAGCTTGGTGGCAGGGGGATTAGGTAGGTCCTACAATGAGCAGTTCTTC. This codes for CASSLVAGGLGRSYNEQFF.

The chain recombines TRBV18 with TRBJ1-1, with D maybe TRBD1 (6 bases). Trimming took 3 bases from V and 1 from J, leaving 15 bases between them. Germline-derived CDR1 and CDR2 are KGHSH and LQKENI. CDR3 size: 16 residues. The CDR3, as DNA: TGTGCCAGCTCACCGTTTGGACAGTTTAAGAACACTGAAGCTTTCTTT. Translated, it gives CASSPFGQFKNTEAFF.

Comment on this clone: Its ends do not fully match the called genes, so a read error is possible. The V call is TRBV5-1, the J call TRBJ1-1; 7 nucleotides align to TRBD1. The CDR3 contains 15 residues. Germline V gene data show CDR1 as SGHRS and CDR2 as YFSETQ. The CDR3 loop is CASSLAPQGNAEAFF. The CDR3, as DNA: TGCGCCAGCAGCTTGGCCCCACAGGGGAACGCTGAAGCTTTCTTT.

The gene calls are TRBV19 and TRBJ1-4; no definite D call. Germline V lookup: CDR1 LNHDA, CDR2 SQIVND (reference sequence). CDR3 length: 14 amino acids. V was shortened by 7 bases and J by 4 bases, with 13 bases between the two germline ends. CDR3 in amino acids: CASTPEGYNEKLFF. CDR3 nucleotide sequence: TGTGCCAGTACGCCAGAGGGATATAATGAAAAACTGTTTTTT.

The J gene is TRBJ2-1, the V gene TRBV7-2; D remains ambiguous. The CDR3 extends over 15 amino acids. Germline V lookup: CDR1 SGHTA, CDR2 FQGNSA. The ends were cut back, 1 base at V and 6 bases at J, with 13 bases in the middle. CDR3 protein: CASSLDYLSPNEQFF. The DNA for the CDR3 is TGTGCCAGCAGCTTAGACTACCTCAGCCCCAATGAGCAGTTCTTC. The full variable domain, with the rest looked up from reference TRBV7-2 and TRBJ2-1, is GAGVSQSPSNKVTEKGKDVELRCDPISGHTALYWYRQSLGQGLEFLIYFQGNSAPDKSGLPSDRFSAERTGGSVSTLTIQRTQQEDSAVYLCASSLDYLSPNEQFFGPGTRLTVL.

V gene TRBV19 combines with J gene TRBJ1-2, with 7 positions matching TRBD1. CDR1 and CDR2 (germline): LNHDA, SQIVND (reference sequence). The CDR3 runs to 15 residues. V lost 1 base, J lost 4 bases, and 6 bases stayed unmatched. The CDR3 here is CASSIATTGFYGYTF. As DNA, the CDR3 is TGTGCCAGTAGTATAGCCACGACAGGGTTCTATGGCTACACCTTC.

This sequence joins TRBV25-1 and TRBJ1-1, with 7 bases that match TRBD1. Per the germline V gene, CDR1 is MGHDK and CDR2 is SYGVNS. J gave up 4 bases and V 6 bases, and 5 bases lay outside the gene matches. The CDR3 spans 13 residues. The CDR3 nucleotides are TGTGCCAGCAGCAGGGGGATGAGCACTGAAGCTTTCTTT. It translates to CASSRGMSTEAFF.

This clone was observed a single time. The CDR3 sequence: CASSPSGAGDLHEQYF. CDR3 in DNA: TGTGCCAGCAGCCCTAGTGGGGCAGGGGACCTCCACGAGCAGTACTTC. J is TRBJ2-7 and V is TRBV11-2; TRBD1 is a possible D gene (6 bases). Germline values: CDR1 SGHAT, CDR2 FQNNGV. V lost 5 bases to trimming and J lost 5 bases, with 22 bases between them. This CDR3 contains 16 residues.

The chain has TRBV6-5 and TRBJ2-7; D gene ambiguous. Germline V lookup: CDR1 MNHEY, CDR2 SVGAGI. The CDR3 is 13 residues long. Trimming stripped 5 bases from V and 5 bases from J, with 13 bases between. The chain's CDR3 is CASSDRGSHEQYF. CDR3 bases: TGTGCCAGCAGTGATCGCGGTAGCCACGAGCAGTACTTC.

V is TRBV5-1 and J is TRBJ2-7, with 9 bases that match TRBD2. Germline trimming cut 7 bases from V and 7 bases from J; bases unmatched to any gene: 9. Germline V gives CDR1 SGHRS, CDR2 YFSETQ. The length of the CDR3 is 13 residues. The CDR3 nucleotides read TGCGCCAGCCAGGCGGGAGGGCCGGGTGAGCAGTACTTC. Protein sequence: CASQAGGPGEQYF.

The CDR3 nucleotides read TGTGCCAGCAGTGAAGAGATGAACAGGGGGCCTGGCACTGAAGCTTTCTTT. Translated: CASSEEMNRGPGTEAFF. The chain couples TRBV2 to TRBJ1-1; the match to TRBD1 covers 9 bases. Germline V lookup: CDR1 SNHLY, CDR2 FYNNEI. V lost 1 base to trimming and J lost 4 bases; unmatched junction nucleotides: 10. This CDR3 is built from 17 residues.

The rearrangement links TRBV4-3 to TRBJ1-2; TRBD1 is a possible D gene (5 bases). The CDR3 loop spans 15 amino acids. Trimming cost V 0 bases and J 4 bases, with 12 bases left between them. Germline CDR1 LGHNA, CDR2 YSLEER. The CDR3 loop reads CASSQDSREFYGYTF. In nucleotides, the CDR3 is TGCGCCAGCAGCCAAGACTCCAGGGAATTCTATGGCTACACCTTC.

The chain joins TRBV28 to TRBJ2-6; 7 nucleotides line up with TRBD1. The trim removed 5 bases at V and 1 base at J, leaving 5 bases unmatched. This CDR3 has 16 residues. From germline, CDR1 is MDHEN and CDR2 SYDVKM. CDR3 bases: TGTGCCAGCAGTCCGAAACAGGGGTCTGGGGCCAACGTCCTGACTTTC. Translation gives CASSPKQGSGANVLTF.

V usage is TRBV29-1 and J usage is TRBJ1-2, with 7 positions matching TRBD1. This CDR3 is built from 12 residues. Germline trimming cut 5 bases from V and 4 bases from J; bases unmatched to any gene: 4. The germline CDR1 and CDR2 sequences are SQVTM and ANQGSEA. In nucleotides, the CDR3 is TGCAGCGTTCCTCAGGGGGGCTATGGCTACACCTTC. It specifies CSVPQGGYGYTF.

The chain couples TRBV19 to TRBJ2-1; TRBD2 matches at 10 bases. The length of the CDR3 is 15 residues. Germline V gene lookup returns CDR1 LNHDA and CDR2 SQIVND (reference sequence). V was pared by 6 bases and J by 8 bases, with 10 bases of the junction left unmatched. CDR3: CASSPSSGSLYEQFF. CDR3 nucleotide sequence: TGTGCCAGTAGCCCCTCTAGCGGGAGTTTATATGAGCAGTTCTTC.

The V call is TRBV30, the J call TRBJ2-5, with TRBD1 matching 8 bases. The V and J ends lost 3 bases and 5 bases, in that order; junction bases with no gene match: 5. Germline V lookup: CDR1 GTSNPN, CDR2 SVGIG (reference sequence). CDR3 length: 13 amino acids. The CDR3 reads CAWRPGGGETQYF. DNA for the CDR3: TGTGCCTGGAGACCAGGGGGCGGTGAGACCCAGTACTTC.